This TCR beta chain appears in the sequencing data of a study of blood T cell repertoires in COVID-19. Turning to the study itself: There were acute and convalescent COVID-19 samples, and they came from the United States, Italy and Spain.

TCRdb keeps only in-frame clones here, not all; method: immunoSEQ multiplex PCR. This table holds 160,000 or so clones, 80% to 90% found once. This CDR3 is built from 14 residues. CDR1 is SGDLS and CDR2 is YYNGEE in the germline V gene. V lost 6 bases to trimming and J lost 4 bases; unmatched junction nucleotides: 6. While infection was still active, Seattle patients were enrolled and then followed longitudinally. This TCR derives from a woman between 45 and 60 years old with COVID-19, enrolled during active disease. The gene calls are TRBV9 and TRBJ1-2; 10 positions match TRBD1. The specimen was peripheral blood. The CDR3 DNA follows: TGTGCCAGCAACCTGGGACAGGGGTCCTATGGCTACACCTTC. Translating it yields CASNLGQGSYGYTF.